These 11 T cell receptor beta chains were all obtained from the same sample, sequenced in a study of T cell responses to AZD1222 COVID-19 vaccine (TCRdb year 2021). Libraries were built with the immunoSEQ multiplex PCR assay. Here the immuneACCESS table is served through TCRdb, limited to in-frame sequences with V and J called. Missing clones are a known gap in these copies; in checked studies unresolved V genes cover under half, and the rest lacks a known reason. Within this sample are about 150,000 clones, with around 89% of them counted one time only. The top ten constitute about 3.7% of the sample. The time point label on this specimen signifies: baseline before first vaccination. The meaning of the sample's treatment or condition label: meningococcal conjugate vaccine given as trial control. The sample was peripheral blood, taken on day 0 of MenACWY control vaccination. These receptors were taken from an adult in good health.

J is TRBJ1-1 and V is TRBV7-2; 7 bases line up with TRBD1. Trimming took 3 bases from V and 8 from J; bases not matched to a gene: 6. Germline V lookup: CDR1 SGHTA, CDR2 FQGNSA. The CDR3 is made up of 13 amino acids. The CDR3 loop is CASSFIQGREAFF. CDR3 nucleotides: TGTGCCAGCAGCTTTATACAGGGGAGGGAAGCTTTCTTT.

The rearrangement uses TRBV3-1 (or the pseudogene TRBV3-2) and TRBJ2-2, with D perhaps given as TRBD1 or TRBD2 (5 bases each). Trimming took 8 bases from V and 0 from J, leaving 10 bases between them. Germline V gene lookup returns CDR1 LGHDT and CDR2 YNNKEL (reference sequence). The CDR3 sequence is 14 residues long. Written as DNA, the CDR3 is TGTGCCAGCTCCGGGACGGCGAACACCGGGGAGCTGTTTTTT. Translated, it gives CASSGTANTGELFF.

This clone has just one count. The CDR3, as DNA: TGTGCCAGCAGAACATTCCTGGACAGCAGAGTTTTAACAAGGGGCTACACCTTC. Translating gives CASRTFLDSRVLTRGYTF. V and J are TRBV27 and TRBJ1-2; possibly TRBD1 for D (6 bases). The CDR3 has 18 amino acids. Germline assignment: CDR1 MNHEY and CDR2 SMNVEV (reference sequence). With 6 bases removed from V and 8 bases from J, the gap between germline ends came to 31 bases.

A single count supports this clone. This chain links TRBV7-2 with TRBJ1-5, with D perhaps TRBD1 (6 bases). The germline V gene has CDR1 SGHTA and CDR2 FQGNSA. The V end was cut by 5 bases, the J end by 5 bases, with 10 bases between. This CDR3 is built from 13 residues. DNA for the CDR3: TGTGCCAGCAGCCCCCGACAGGATCAGCCCCAGCATTTT. Translation gives CASSPRQDQPQHF. Full variable domain (rest looked up from reference TRBV7-2 and TRBJ1-5): GAGVSQSPSNKVTEKGKDVELRCDPISGHTALYWYRQSLGQGLEFLIYFQGNSAPDKSGLPSDRFSAERTGGSVSTLTIQRTQQEDSAVYLCASSPRQDQPQHFGDGTRLSIL.

V and J are TRBV27 and TRBJ2-6; D not resolved. Germline loops: CDR1 MNHEY, CDR2 SMNVEV (reference sequence). The V end lost 5 bases, the J end lost 1 base, and 9 bases lay between the germline ends. This CDR3 has 15 amino acids. CDR3 residues: CASSRLYSGANVLTF. CDR3 sequence (DNA): TGTGCCAGCAGTAGACTGTATTCTGGGGCCAACGTCCTGACTTTC.

The gene calls are TRBV29-1 and TRBJ2-3, with 10 nucleotides matching TRBD2. The trim removed 3 bases at V and 6 bases at J, leaving 9 bases unmatched. The germline gives CDR1 SQVTM, CDR2 ANQGSEA. This CDR3 has 15 amino acids. For the CDR3, the DNA is TGCAGCGTTGAGGGGGTAGCGGGAGGTACGGATACGCAGTATTTT. This translates into CSVEGVAGGTDTQYF.

V gene TRBV11-3 combines with J gene TRBJ2-3, with D possibly TRBD1 on 6 matching bases. Germline-derived CDR1 and CDR2 are SGHNT and YENEEA. The CDR3 is made up of 17 amino acids. V lost 5 bases, J lost 0 bases, and 18 bases lay in between. The chain's CDR3 is CASSLWPLGQSTDTQYF. CDR3 in DNA: TGTGCCAGCAGCCTTTGGCCCCTAGGACAGAGCACAGATACGCAGTATTTT.

This clone was seen once. V and J are TRBV20-1 and TRBJ2-1; D may be TRBD2 (5 bases). V dropped 6 bases and J dropped 13 bases, with 16 bases sitting between them. The germline V gene encodes CDR1 DFQATT and CDR2 SNEGSKA (reference sequence). The CDR3 length is 11 residues. The CDR3 loop is CSADPGITQFF. The DNA for the CDR3 is TGCAGTGCCGACCCCGGGATAACACAGTTCTTC.

The chain links TRBV5-1 to TRBJ2-7, with 8 bases aligning to TRBD2. The germline V gene encodes CDR1 SGHRS and CDR2 YFSETQ. The CDR3 is made up of 14 amino acids. V dropped 6 bases and J dropped 5; count of bases not matched to a gene: 10. The CDR3 region has the DNA TGCGCCAGCACCTCGACGGGAGGGGCCCACGAGCAGTACTTC. This codes for CASTSTGGAHEQYF.

The chain uses TRBV25-1 and TRBJ2-5; D may be TRBD2 (6 bases). V was pared by 1 base and J by 7 bases, with 10 bases between. This CDR3 has 13 amino acids. The V gene's germline CDR1 is MGHDK and CDR2 SYGVNS. For the CDR3, the DNA is TGTGCCAGCAGTGAATGGGAGGTCGGGACCCAGTACTTC. It codes for CASSEWEVGTQYF.

The rearrangement joins TRBV9 to TRBJ2-1; TRBD2 matches at 7 bases. The V gene end was trimmed by 3 bases and the J gene end by 5 bases; junction bases not matched to a gene: 11. The length of the CDR3 is 16 residues. Germline CDR1 is SGDLS and CDR2 is YYNGEE. The CDR3 DNA sequence: TGTGCCAGCAGCGAAGGACTGGGAGGGAGCGACAATGAGCAGTTCTTC. Translating gives CASSEGLGGSDNEQFF.